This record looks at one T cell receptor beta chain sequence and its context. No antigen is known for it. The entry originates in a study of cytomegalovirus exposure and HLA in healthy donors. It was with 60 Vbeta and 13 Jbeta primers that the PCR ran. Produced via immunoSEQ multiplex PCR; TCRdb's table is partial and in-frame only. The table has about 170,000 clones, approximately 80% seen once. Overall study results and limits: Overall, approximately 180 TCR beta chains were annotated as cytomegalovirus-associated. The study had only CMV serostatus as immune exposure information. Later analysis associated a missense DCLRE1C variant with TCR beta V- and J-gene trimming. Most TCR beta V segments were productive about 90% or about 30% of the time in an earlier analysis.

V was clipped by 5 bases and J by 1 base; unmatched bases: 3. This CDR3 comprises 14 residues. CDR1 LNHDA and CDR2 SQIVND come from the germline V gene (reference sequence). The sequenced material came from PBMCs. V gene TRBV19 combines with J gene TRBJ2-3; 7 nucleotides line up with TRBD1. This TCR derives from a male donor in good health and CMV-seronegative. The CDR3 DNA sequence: TGTGCCAGTAGTCGGACAGGTCGCACAGATACGCAGTATTTT. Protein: CASSRTGRTDTQYF.